What follows are 10 T cell receptor beta chains derived from one specimen sequenced in a study of T-cell reconstitution after alpha-beta-depleted transplantation in children. Unique molecular identifiers were incorporated during preparation of the TCRbeta library. From the PCR reads, TCRdb called clonotypes with MiXCR, one entry per CDR3 protein. The sample carries almost 250,000 distinct CDR3 sequences, roughly a quarter recorded once. Sequenced here: PBMCs, sampled before TCRalphabeta/CD19-depleted stem cell transplant. These receptors came from a girl aged 2 to 9 with Fanconi anemia, due to receive a stem cell transplant.

This chain uses TRBV28 with TRBJ2-1, with D unclear. The germline V gene encodes CDR1 MDHEN and CDR2 SYDVKM. The CDR3 contains 12 residues. V was cut by 7 bases and J by 4 bases, with 8 bases left in between. In DNA, the CDR3 is TGTGCCAGCACCAATCCTTACAATGAGCAGTTCTTC. Protein sequence: CASTNPYNEQFF.

The chain recombines TRBV29-1 with TRBJ2-5; D not resolved. V gave up 1 base and J gave up 3 bases, with 15 bases separating them. Germline CDR1 and CDR2: SQVTM and ANQGSEA. The CDR3 is 15 residues long. Written as DNA, the CDR3 is TGCAGCGTTGAAGGCTCAGCTTCAGACAAAGAGACCCAGTACTTC. The encoded protein is CSVEGSASDKETQYF.

Many counts were recorded for this clonotype. The V call is TRBV4-2, the J call TRBJ2-7, with 9 bases lining up with TRBD1. Trimming at V came to 0 bases and at J to 3 bases, leaving 18 bases not matched to a gene. Germline V gene data show CDR1 as LGHNA and CDR2 as YNFKEQ. The CDR3 covers 20 residues. DNA for the CDR3: TGTGCCAGCAGCCAAGATTATGGGACAGGGATTGGGAAATTGGGCTACGAGCAGTACTTC. Protein: CASSQDYGTGIGKLGYEQYF.

This clonotype has a count of ten or more. The V and J genes are TRBV6-4 and TRBJ2-3; 9 positions agree with TRBD1. After removal of 3 bases from V and 2 bases from J, the junction contained 3 bases not matched to a gene. The CDR3 is 15 amino acids. CDR1 and CDR2 (germline): MRHNA, SNTAGT. The CDR3 loop is CASSEGTGPTDTQYF. The DNA of the CDR3 is TGTGCCAGCAGTGAGGGGACAGGGCCCACAGATACGCAGTATTTT.

This clonotype was recorded at least ten times. The rearrangement links TRBV20-1 to TRBJ2-7, with 8 bases fitting TRBD2. Germline V gives CDR1 DFQATT, CDR2 SNEGSKA (reference sequence). J gave up 1 base and V 3 bases, and 5 bases lay outside the gene matches. CDR3 length: 14 amino acids. Here the CDR3 reads CSARSGLGSYEQYF. CDR3 sequence (DNA): TGCAGTGCTAGGTCGGGACTAGGGTCCTACGAGCAGTACTTC.

This chain uses TRBV29-1 with TRBJ2-7; weak D call: TRBD2 (6 bases). The CDR3 runs 13 residues. The V end lost 4 bases, the J end lost 2 bases, and 12 bases lay between the germline ends. Germline assignment: CDR1 SQVTM and CDR2 ANQGSEA. The CDR3 region is CSVAGTETYEQYF. In nucleotides, the CDR3 is TGCAGCGTTGCCGGGACTGAGACCTACGAGCAGTACTTC.

V and J are TRBV28 and TRBJ2-5; maybe TRBD1 (7 bases). The germline V and J ends were trimmed by 2 bases and 5 bases, with 15 bases remaining between them. From germline, CDR1 is MDHEN and CDR2 SYDVKM. The CDR3 has 15 amino acids. CDR3 residues: CASSLVSGGRETQYF. The CDR3 DNA follows: TGTGCCAGCAGTTTAGTGTCAGGGGGGAGGGAGACCCAGTACTTC.

CDR3 loop: CASSALIGQYF. The CDR3 coding sequence is TGTGCCAGCAGTGCACTTATAGGGCAGTATTTT. This sequence joins TRBV2 and TRBJ2-3; D is unclear. The CDR3 runs to 11 residues. The germline CDR1 and CDR2 sequences are SNHLY and FYNNEI. Trimming removed 4 bases from V and 11 bases from J, with 10 bases in between.

This rearrangement joins TRBV12-3 or TRBV12-4 to TRBJ2-7; maybe TRBD1 (5 bases). The V gene lost 6 bases and the J gene lost 9 bases, with 15 bases spanning the gap. The CDR3 is made up of 12 amino acids. CDR3 nucleotide sequence: TGTGCCAGCAGCCAGGACACCCTGGGGCAGTACTTC. This sequence encodes CASSQDTLGQYF.

The V gene is TRBV20-1, the J gene TRBJ2-5; the D is unclear. Trimming left V 1 base short and J 0 bases short, with 9 bases between. CDR3 length equals 14 residues. Germline CDR1 and CDR2: DFQATT and SNEGSKA (reference sequence). The DNA for the CDR3 is TGCAGTGCTAGAGCGGGCTTACACCAAGAGACCCAGTACTTC. Its protein is CSARAGLHQETQYF.